Listed here is a single TCR beta chain. The repertoire was sequenced with immunoSEQ multiplex PCR; TCRdb's copy has only in-frame clones and lacks some. The sample has tens of thousands of clones; just under 95% are singletons. CDR1 is MNHNS, CDR2 SASEGT, per germline. The CDR3 is 16 amino acids. The V gene lost 1 base and the J gene lost 4 bases, with 13 bases spanning the gap. This sample stems from a study of technical replicates of blood from a handful of donors. The sequence derives from a human donor in good health. The chain carries TRBV6-1 and TRBJ2-2, with a tentative D call TRBD1 (7 bases). Sample: T cells isolated from PBMCs. The CDR3 DNA reads TGTGCCAGCAGTGAAGGGGCAGGGGGAGGCACCGGGGAGCTGTTTTTT. It is translated as CASSEGAGGGTGELFF.